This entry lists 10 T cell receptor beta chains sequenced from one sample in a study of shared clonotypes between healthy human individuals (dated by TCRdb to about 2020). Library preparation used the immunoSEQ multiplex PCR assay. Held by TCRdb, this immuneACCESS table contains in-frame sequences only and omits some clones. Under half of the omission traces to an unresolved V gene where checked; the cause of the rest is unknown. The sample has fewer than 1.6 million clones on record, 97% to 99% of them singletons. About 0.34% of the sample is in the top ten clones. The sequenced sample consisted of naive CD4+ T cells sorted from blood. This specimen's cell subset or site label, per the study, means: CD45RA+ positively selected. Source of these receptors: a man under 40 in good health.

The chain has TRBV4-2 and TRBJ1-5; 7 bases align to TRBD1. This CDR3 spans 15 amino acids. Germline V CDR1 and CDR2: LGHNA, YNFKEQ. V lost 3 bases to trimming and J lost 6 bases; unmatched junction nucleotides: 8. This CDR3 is CASSQGDRDGQPQHF. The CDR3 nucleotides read TGTGCCAGCAGCCAGGGAGACAGGGACGGTCAGCCCCAGCATTTT.

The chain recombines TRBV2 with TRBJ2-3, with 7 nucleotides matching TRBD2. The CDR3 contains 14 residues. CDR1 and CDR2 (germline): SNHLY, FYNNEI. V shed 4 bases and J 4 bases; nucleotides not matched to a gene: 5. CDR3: CASSGEGRADTQYF. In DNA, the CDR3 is TGTGCCAGCAGTGGGGAGGGGCGCGCAGATACGCAGTATTTT.

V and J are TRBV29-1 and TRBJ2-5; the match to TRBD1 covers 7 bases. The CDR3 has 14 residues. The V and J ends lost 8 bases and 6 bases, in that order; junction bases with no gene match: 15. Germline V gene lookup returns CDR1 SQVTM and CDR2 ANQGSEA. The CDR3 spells CSTLRRDSAKTQYF. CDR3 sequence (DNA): TGCAGCACCTTGCGCCGGGACAGTGCGAAGACCCAGTACTTC.

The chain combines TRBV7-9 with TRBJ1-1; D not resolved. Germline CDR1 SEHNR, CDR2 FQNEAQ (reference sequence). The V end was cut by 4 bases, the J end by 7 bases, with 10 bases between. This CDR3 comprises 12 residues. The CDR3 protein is CASSSHIGEAFF. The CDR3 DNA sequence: TGTGCCAGCAGCTCCCATATCGGTGAAGCTTTCTTT.

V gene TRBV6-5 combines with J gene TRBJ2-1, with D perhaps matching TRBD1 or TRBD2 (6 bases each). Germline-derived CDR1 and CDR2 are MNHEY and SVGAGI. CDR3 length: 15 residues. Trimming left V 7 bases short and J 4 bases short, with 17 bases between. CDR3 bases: TGTGCCAGCACCCAAGGGGGGAACAGATACAATGAGCAGTTCTTC. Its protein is CASTQGGNRYNEQFF.

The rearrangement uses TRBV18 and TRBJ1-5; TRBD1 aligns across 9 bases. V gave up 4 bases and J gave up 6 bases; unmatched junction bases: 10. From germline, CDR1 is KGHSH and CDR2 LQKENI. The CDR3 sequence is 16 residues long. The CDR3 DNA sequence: TGTGCCAGCTCACGAGGGTGGGACAGGGACGGTCAGCCCCAGCATTTT. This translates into CASSRGWDRDGQPQHF.

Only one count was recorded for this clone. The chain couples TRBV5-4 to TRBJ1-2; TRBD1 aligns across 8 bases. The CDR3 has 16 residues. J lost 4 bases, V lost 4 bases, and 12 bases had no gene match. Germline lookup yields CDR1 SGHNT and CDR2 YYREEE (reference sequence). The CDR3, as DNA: TGTGCCAGCAGCCGTTCCGCTTTGGGACAGGCCTATGGCTACACCTTC. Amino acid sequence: CASSRSALGQAYGYTF.

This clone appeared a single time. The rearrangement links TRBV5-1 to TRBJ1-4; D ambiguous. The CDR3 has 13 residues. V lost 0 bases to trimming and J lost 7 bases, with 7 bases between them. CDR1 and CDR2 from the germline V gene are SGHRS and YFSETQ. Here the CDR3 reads CASSLGLGEKLFF. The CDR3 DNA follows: TGCGCCAGCAGCTTGGGGTTGGGTGAAAAACTGTTTTTT. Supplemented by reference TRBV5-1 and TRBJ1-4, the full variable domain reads KAGVTQTPRYLIKTRGQQVTLSCSPISGHRSVSWYQQTPGQGLQFLFEYFSETQRNKGNFPGRFSGRQFSNSRSEMNVSTLELGDSALYLCASSLGLGEKLFFGSGTQLSVL.

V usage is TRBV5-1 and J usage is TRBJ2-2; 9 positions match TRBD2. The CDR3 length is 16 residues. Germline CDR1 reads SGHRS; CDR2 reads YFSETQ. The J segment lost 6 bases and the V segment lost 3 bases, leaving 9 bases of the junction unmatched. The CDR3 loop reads CASSWDIAGVPGELFF. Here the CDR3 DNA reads TGCGCCAGCAGCTGGGACATAGCGGGAGTGCCCGGGGAGCTGTTTTTT.

This CDR3 is CASSSQDRGLYNEQFF. CDR3 sequence (DNA): TGTGCCAGCAGCAGCCAGGACAGGGGGTTATACAATGAGCAGTTCTTC. The chain joins TRBV14 to TRBJ2-1, with TRBD1 matching 10 bases. The CDR3 is 16 amino acids. Germline V gives CDR1 SGHDN, CDR2 FVKESK. V lost 5 bases to trimming and J lost 4 bases; unmatched junction nucleotides: 8.